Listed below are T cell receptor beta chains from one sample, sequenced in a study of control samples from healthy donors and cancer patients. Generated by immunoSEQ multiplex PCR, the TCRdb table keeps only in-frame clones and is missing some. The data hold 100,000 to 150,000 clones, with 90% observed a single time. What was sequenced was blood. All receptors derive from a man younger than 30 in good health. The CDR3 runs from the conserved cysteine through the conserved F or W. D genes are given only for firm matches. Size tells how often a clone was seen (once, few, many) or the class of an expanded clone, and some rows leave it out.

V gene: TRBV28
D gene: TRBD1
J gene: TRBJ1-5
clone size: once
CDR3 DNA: TGTGCCAGCTTCCACAGGGGGTATAGCAATCAGCCCCAGCATTTT
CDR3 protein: CASFHRGYSNQPQHF

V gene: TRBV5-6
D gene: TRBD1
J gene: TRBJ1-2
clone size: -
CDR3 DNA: TGTGCCAGCAGCCAAGCGGACAGGGGCGGCTATGGCTACACCTTC
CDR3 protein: CASSQADRGGYGYTF

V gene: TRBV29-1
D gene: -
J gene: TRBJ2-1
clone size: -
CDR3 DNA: TGCAGCGCCGGGTCATACAATGAGCAGTTCTTC
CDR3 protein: CSAGSYNEQFF

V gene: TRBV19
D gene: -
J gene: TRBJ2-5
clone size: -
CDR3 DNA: TGTGCCAGTAGTATAGCCGGAGGGGAGACCCAGTACTTC
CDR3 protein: CASSIAGGETQYF

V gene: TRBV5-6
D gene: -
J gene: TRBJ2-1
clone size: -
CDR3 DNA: TGTGCCAGCAGCTTGCAGGGGACTGAGCAGTTCTTC
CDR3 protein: CASSLQGTEQFF

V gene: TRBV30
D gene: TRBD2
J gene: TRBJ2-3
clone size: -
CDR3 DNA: TGTGCCTGGAGTGTGGCTAGCGGGAGGGGAGATACGCAGTATTTT
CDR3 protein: CAWSVASGRGDTQYF

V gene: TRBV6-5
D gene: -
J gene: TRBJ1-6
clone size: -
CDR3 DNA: TGTGCCAGCAGTCCCAATGCCCTTAATTCACCCCTCCACTTT
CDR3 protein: CASSPNALNSPLHF

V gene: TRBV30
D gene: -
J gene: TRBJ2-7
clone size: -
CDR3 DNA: TGTGCCTGGAGTATCGGGTTCTACGAGCAGTACTTC
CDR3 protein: CAWSIGFYEQYF

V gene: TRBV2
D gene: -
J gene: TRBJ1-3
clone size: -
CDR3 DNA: TGTGCCAGCAGTGGGACTGGAAACACCATATATTTT
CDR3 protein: CASSGTGNTIYF

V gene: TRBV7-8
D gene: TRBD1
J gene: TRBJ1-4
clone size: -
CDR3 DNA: TGTGCCAGCAGCTTAGGGTTCGACAGGGTGCCGGTCGAAAAACTGTTTTTT
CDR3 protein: CASSLGFDRVPVEKLFF

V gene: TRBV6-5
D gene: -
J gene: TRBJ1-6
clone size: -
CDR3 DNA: TGTGCCATTACTACAGGGTACGACTCACCCCTCCACTTT
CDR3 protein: CAITTGYDSPLHF

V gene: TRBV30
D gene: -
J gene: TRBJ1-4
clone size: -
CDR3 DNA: TGTGCCTGGAGTCAACAGCAGAATGAAAAACTGTTTTTT
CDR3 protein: CAWSQQQNEKLFF

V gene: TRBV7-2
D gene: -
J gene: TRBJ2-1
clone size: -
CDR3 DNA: TGTGCCAGCAGCTTAGTAGCTCTTGCCAATGAGCAGTTCTTC
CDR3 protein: CASSLVALANEQFF

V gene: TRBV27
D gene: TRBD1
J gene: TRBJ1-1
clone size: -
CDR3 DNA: TGTGCCAGCAGTCCACAGACAGGGGGAAGGGCTGAAGCTTTCTTT
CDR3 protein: CASSPQTGGRAEAFF

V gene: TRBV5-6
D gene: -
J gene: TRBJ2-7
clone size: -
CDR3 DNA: TGTGCCAGCAGCTTGGCAATGCTTTCCTACGAGCAGTACTTC
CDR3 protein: CASSLAMLSYEQYF

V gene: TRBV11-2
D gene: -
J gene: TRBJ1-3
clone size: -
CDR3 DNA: TGTGCCAGCAGCTCCCAAAACCTTGGAAACACCATATATTTT
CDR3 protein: CASSSQNLGNTIYF

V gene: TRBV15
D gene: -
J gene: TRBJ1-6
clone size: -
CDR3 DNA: TGTGCCACCAGCAGAGAAGGAGCGATTAATTCACCCCTCCACTTT
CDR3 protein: CATSREGAINSPLHF

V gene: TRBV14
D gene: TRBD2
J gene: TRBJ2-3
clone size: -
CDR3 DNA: TGTGCCAGCAGCCAAGATCCTAGGGCGGGGACTAGTGCCGCAGATACGCAGTATTTT
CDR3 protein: CASSQDPRAGTSAADTQYF

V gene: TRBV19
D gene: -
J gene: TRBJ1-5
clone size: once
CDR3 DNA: TGTGCCAGTAGTGAGTCGATTGGGGTCGGGGTGAATAGCAATCAGCCCCAGCATTTT
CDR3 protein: CASSESIGVGVNSNQPQHF

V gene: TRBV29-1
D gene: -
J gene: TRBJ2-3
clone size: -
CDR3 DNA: TGCAGCGCCGGAGGGGGTAGAGTTCAGGCAGATACGCAGTATTTT
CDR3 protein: CSAGGGRVQADTQYF

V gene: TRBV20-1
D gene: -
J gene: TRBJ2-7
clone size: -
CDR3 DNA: TGCAGTGCTAATAGTCTCTACGAGCAGTACTTC
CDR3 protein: CSANSLYEQYF

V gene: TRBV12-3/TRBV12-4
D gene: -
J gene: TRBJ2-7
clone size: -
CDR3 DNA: TGTGCCAGCAGTACGACTACCTCCGCCGAGCAGTACTTC
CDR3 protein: CASSTTTSAEQYF

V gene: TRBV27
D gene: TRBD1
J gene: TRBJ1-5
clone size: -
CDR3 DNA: TGTGCCAGCAGTTTAACGGGACAGGGACCTTATAGCAATCAGCCCCAGCATTTT
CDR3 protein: CASSLTGQGPYSNQPQHF

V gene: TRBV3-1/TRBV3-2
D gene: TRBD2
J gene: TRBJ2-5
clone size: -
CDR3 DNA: TGTGCCAGCAGCCAAAAAGGTAGCGGGGAGTATAAAGAGACCCAGTACTTC
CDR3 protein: CASSQKGSGEYKETQYF

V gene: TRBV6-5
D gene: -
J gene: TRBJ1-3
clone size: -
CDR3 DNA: TGTGCCAGCAGTACCTCAAGGAAATCTGGAAACACCATATATTTT
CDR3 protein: CASSTSRKSGNTIYF

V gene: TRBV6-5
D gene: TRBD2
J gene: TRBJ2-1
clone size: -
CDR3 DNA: TGTGCCAGCAACGAACTAGCGGGGAATGTTGAGCAGTTCTTC
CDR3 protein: CASNELAGNVEQFF

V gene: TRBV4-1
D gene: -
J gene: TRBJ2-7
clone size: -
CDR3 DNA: TGCGCCAGCAGCCAAGATTGGGGGTACGAGCAGTACTTC
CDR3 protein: CASSQDWGYEQYF

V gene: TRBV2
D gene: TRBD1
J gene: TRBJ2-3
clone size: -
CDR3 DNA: TGTGCCAGCAGTGAAGGGGGACAGTTCACAGATACGCAGTATTTT
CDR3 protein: CASSEGGQFTDTQYF

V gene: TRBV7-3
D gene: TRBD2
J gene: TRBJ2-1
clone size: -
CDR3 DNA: TGTGCCAGCAGCCCTCGGACTAGCGATCCATACAATGAGCAGTTCTTC
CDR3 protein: CASSPRTSDPYNEQFF

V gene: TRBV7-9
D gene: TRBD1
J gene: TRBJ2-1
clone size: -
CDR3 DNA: TGTGCCACGTCACAGGGGGGAAACTACAATGAGCAGTTCTTC
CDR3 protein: CATSQGGNYNEQFF

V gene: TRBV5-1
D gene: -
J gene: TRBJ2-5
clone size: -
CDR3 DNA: TGCGCCAGCAGCCGTTATGGAGGGTTACAAGAGACCCAGTACTTC
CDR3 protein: CASSRYGGLQETQYF

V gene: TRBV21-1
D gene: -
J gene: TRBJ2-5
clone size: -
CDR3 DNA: TGTGCCAGCAGCAAACGAACAGGGAGCGGACAAGAGACCCAGTACTTC
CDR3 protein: CASSKRTGSGQETQYF

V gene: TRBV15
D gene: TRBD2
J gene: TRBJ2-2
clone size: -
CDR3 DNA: TGTGCCACCAGCAGGTCACTGGGGGGACTAGCCAGCACCGGGGAGCTGTTTTTT
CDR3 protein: CATSRSLGGLASTGELFF

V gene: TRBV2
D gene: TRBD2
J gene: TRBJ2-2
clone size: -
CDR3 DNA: TGTGCCAGCATTAGAGGGGTAGCGGGGGGGACCACCGGGGAGCTGTTTTTT
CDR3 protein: CASIRGVAGGTTGELFF

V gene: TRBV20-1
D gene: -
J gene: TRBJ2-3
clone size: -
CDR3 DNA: TGCAGTGCTAGTGCTCAGGGAAACACAGATACGCAGTATTTT
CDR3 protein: CSASAQGNTDTQYF

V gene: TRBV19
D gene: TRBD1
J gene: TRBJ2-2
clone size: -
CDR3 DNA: TGTGCCAGTAGTCAACAGGGGGCTTACACCGGGGAGCTGTTTTTT
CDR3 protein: CASSQQGAYTGELFF

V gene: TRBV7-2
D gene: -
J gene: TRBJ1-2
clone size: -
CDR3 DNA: TGTGCCAGCAGCTTAGACCGCTTC
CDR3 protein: CASSLDRF

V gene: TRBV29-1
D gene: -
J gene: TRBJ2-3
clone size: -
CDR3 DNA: TGCAGCGTTGTAGGGCAGGGACCGGATACGCAGTATTTT
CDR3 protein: CSVVGQGPDTQYF

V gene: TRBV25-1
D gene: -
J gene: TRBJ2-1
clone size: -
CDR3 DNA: TGTGCCAGCAGTGCCCGGGACGCCAAAGGGACCTACAATGAGCAGTTCTTC
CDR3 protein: CASSARDAKGTYNEQFF

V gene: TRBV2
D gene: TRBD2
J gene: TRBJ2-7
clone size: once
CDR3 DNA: TGTGCCGCCTCAGGGATCATTAGCGGGGGAACCTCCTACGAGCAGTACTTC
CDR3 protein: CAASGIISGGTSYEQYF

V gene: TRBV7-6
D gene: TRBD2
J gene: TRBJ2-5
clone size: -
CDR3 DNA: TGTGCCAGCAGCCTAAGTAGCGGGGGGGCAGAAGAGACCCAGTACTTC
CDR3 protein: CASSLSSGGAEETQYF

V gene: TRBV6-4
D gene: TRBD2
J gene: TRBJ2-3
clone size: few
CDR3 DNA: TGTGCCAGCAGTGCCGGGACTAGCAGCACAGATACGCAGTATTTT
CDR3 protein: CASSAGTSSTDTQYF

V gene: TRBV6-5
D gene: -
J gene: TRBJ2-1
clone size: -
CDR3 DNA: TGTGCCAGCAGTTACTCCAGCAGGGTGACTCAGAATGAGCAGTTCTTC
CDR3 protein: CASSYSSRVTQNEQFF

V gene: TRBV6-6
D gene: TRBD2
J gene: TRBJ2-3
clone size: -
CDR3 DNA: TGTGCCAGCAGTCCGTTAGCGGGAGTAACCACAGATACGCAGTATTTT
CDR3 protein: CASSPLAGVTTDTQYF

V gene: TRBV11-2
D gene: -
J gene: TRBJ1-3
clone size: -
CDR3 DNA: TGTGCCAGCAGCTTAGGGGGACTGCTCTCTGGAAACACCATATATTTT
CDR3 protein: CASSLGGLLSGNTIYF

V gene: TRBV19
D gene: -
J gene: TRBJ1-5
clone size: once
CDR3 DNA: TGTGCCAGTAGCCCTCTCGACAGCAACAATCAGCCCCAGCATTTT
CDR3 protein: CASSPLDSNNQPQHF